Following are 8 T cell receptor beta chains from one sample sequenced in a study of blood T cell repertoires in COVID-19. Produced via immunoSEQ multiplex PCR; TCRdb's table is partial and in-frame only. This sample yields about 94,000 clones, of which roughly 80% are seen a single time; around 6.5% belongs to the top ten. The sequenced sample consisted of peripheral blood. These TCRs come from a man between 60 and 75 years old with acute or convalescent COVID-19.

V and J are TRBV4-2 and TRBJ2-7, with 9 nucleotides matching TRBD2. The CDR3 runs to 15 residues. The ends lost 1 base at V and 7 bases at J; junction bases unmatched: 8. The germline V gene has CDR1 LGHNA and CDR2 YNFKEQ. The CDR3 spells CASSQGLAGAREQYF. In DNA, the CDR3 is TGTGCCAGCAGCCAAGGATTAGCGGGGGCCCGGGAGCAGTACTTC.

The rearrangement uses TRBV5-6 and TRBJ1-4; 8 bases fit TRBD1. The germline V gene encodes CDR1 SGHDT and CDR2 YYEEEE. Germline trimming cut 4 bases from V and 4 bases from J; bases unmatched to any gene: 6. This CDR3 comprises 15 residues. For the CDR3, the DNA is TGTGCCAGCAGCCCTGGGACAGGCCGTAATGAAAAACTGTTTTTT. This encodes CASSPGTGRNEKLFF.

V and J are TRBV2 and TRBJ2-7; weak D call: TRBD2 (5 bases). The length of the CDR3 is 13 residues. V lost 9 bases and J 3 bases, leaving 15 bases between the germline ends. The germline gives CDR1 SNHLY, CDR2 FYNNEI. The CDR3 region is CASQWTEIYEQYF. Written as DNA, the CDR3 is TGTGCCAGTCAGTGGACTGAGATCTACGAGCAGTACTTC.

CDR3 in amino acids: CASSLGRGTEAFF. CDR3 in DNA: TGTGCCAGCAGTTTAGGCAGGGGGACTGAAGCTTTCTTT. The rearrangement joins TRBV12-3 or TRBV12-4 to TRBJ1-1; 7 bases align to TRBD1. This CDR3 is built from 13 residues. Germline trimming cut 1 base from V and 5 bases from J; bases unmatched to any gene: 1.

This sequence joins TRBV6-5 and TRBJ1-2; D remains ambiguous. CDR3 length: 13 residues. V was trimmed by 0 bases and J by 2 bases, leaving 4 bases between them. Germline-derived CDR1 and CDR2 are MNHEY and SVGAGI. The CDR3 region is CASSYSRNYGYTF. CDR3 nucleotides: TGTGCCAGCAGTTACTCGAGGAACTATGGCTACACCTTC.

This clone showed up just a few times. For the CDR3, the DNA is TGTGCCAGCAGCCCTCAGGCAGGGGACCTTCGCGGCTACACCTTC. Residues: CASSPQAGDLRGYTF. The J gene is TRBJ1-2, the V gene TRBV9, with D tentatively TRBD1 (6 bases). CDR3 length: 15 residues. Per the germline V gene, CDR1 is SGDLS and CDR2 is YYNGEE. The V and J ends lost 4 bases and 8 bases respectively, with 21 bases between them.

This chain uses TRBV2 with TRBJ1-5, with 10 bases lining up with TRBD1. V gave up 3 bases and J gave up 4 bases; unmatched junction bases: 0. CDR3 size: 14 residues. Germline CDR1 is SNHLY and CDR2 is FYNNEI. The CDR3 here is CASSEGQGNQPQHF. The CDR3 DNA sequence: TGTGCCAGCAGTGAGGGACAGGGGAATCAGCCCCAGCATTTT.

This rearrangement joins TRBV9 to TRBJ2-2; 8 positions agree with TRBD1. The CDR3 length is 16 residues. The J segment lost 4 bases and the V segment lost 0 bases, leaving 5 bases of the junction unmatched. Germline loops: CDR1 SGDLS, CDR2 YYNGEE. CDR3 coding DNA: TGTGCCAGCAGCGTAGTGGGACAGGTATCCACCGGGGAGCTGTTTTTT. Translating gives CASSVVGQVSTGELFF.